Each of the 15 T cell receptor beta chains below was sequenced from the same sample in a study of shared clonotypes between healthy human individuals. TCRdb keeps only in-frame clones here, not all; method: immunoSEQ multiplex PCR. This table has some 980,000 clones, around three quarters appearing once. Sequenced sample: memory CD4+ T cells sorted from blood. Regarding subset: CD45RA-negative fraction. These receptors were collected from a man in his late teens or twenties in good health.

The rearrangement links TRBV2 to TRBJ1-1; 9 bases line up with TRBD1. The CDR3 length is 13 residues. The trim removed 8 bases at V and 7 bases at J, leaving 8 bases unmatched. Germline CDR1 SNHLY, CDR2 FYNNEI. CDR3 bases: TGTGCCAGCGATAACAGGGGGCCTAGTGAAGCTTTCTTT. Residues: CASDNRGPSEAFF.

This clone came up a few times. The chain employs TRBV18 and TRBJ1-6; D is unresolved. Germline lookup yields CDR1 KGHSH and CDR2 LQKENI. The CDR3 has 15 residues. Trimming left V 6 bases short and J 10 bases short, with 19 bases between. The CDR3 DNA is TGTGCCAGCTCTCAAGTACGGGGTTCCGTCTCACCCCTCCACTTT. Its translation: CASSQVRGSVSPLHF.

There are a few counts of this clone. CDR3 sequence: CASTGGASGANVLTF. CDR3 nucleotides: TGTGCCAGTACGGGCGGCGCCTCTGGGGCCAACGTCCTGACTTTC. The V call is TRBV19, the J call TRBJ2-6; no clear D. The CDR3 extends over 15 amino acids. V lost 7 bases to trimming and J lost 0 bases, with 10 bases between them. The germline CDR1 and CDR2 sequences are LNHDA and SQIVND (reference sequence).

The V gene is TRBV4-1, the J gene TRBJ1-4; possible D gene TRBD1, 5 bases. Germline V gene data show CDR1 as MGHRA and CDR2 as YSYEKL. This CDR3 has 18 residues. The ends were cut back, 3 bases at V and 3 bases at J, with 20 bases in the middle. CDR3 loop: CASSQQGKGSAANEKLFF. The CDR3 DNA reads TGCGCCAGCAGCCAGCAGGGAAAGGGGAGTGCGGCTAATGAAAAACTGTTTTTT.

The V gene is TRBV18, the J gene TRBJ1-1, with D uncertain. CDR1 is KGHSH, CDR2 LQKENI, per germline. The CDR3 has 15 residues. Between the trimmed V and J ends, which lost 0 bases and 1 base, there was a span of 9 bases. CDR3 coding DNA: TGTGCCAGCTCACCACCGAAAGGGCAGAACACTGAAGCTTTCTTT. Its protein product is CASSPPKGQNTEAFF.

A note on this clone: Other DNA sequences in the sample encode the same CDR3. The chain recombines TRBV10-3 with TRBJ2-5, with 7 bases aligning to TRBD2. This CDR3 has 13 residues. CDR1 ENHRY and CDR2 SYGVKD come from the germline V gene. V lost 4 bases to trimming and J lost 5 bases; unmatched junction nucleotides: 4. The DNA for the CDR3 is TGTGCCATCAGTGGGGGGGGAGGTGAGACCCAGTACTTC. This gives the protein CAISGGGGETQYF.

The rearrangement links TRBV5-1 to TRBJ1-4; D might be TRBD1 (5 bases). This CDR3 is 15 amino acids long. V gave up 0 bases and J gave up 13 bases, with 19 bases separating them. Germline values: CDR1 SGHRS, CDR2 YFSETQ. The CDR3 region is CASSLGGRVIEGLFF. In nucleotides, the CDR3 is TGCGCCAGCAGCTTGGGGGGCAGGGTGATTGAAGGACTGTTTTTT.

Ten or more counts support this clone. This chain links TRBV4-1 with TRBJ2-7; D may be TRBD1 (5 bases). This CDR3 is 18 amino acids long. Germline V lookup: CDR1 MGHRA, CDR2 YSYEKL. Trimming stripped 4 bases from V and 6 bases from J, with 28 bases between. CDR3 sequence reads: CASSLEGASLRIRLEQYF. CDR3 bases: TGCGCCAGCAGCCTCGAAGGGGCCTCGCTCCGTATAAGGCTCGAGCAGTACTTC.

V and J are TRBV6-1 and TRBJ2-1, with TRBD2 matching 12 bases. Germline V lookup: CDR1 MNHNS, CDR2 SASEGT. The CDR3 runs 13 residues. Here the CDR3 DNA reads TGTGCGACTAGCGGGAGTCGCCGAAATGAGCAGTTCTTC. Translating gives CATSGSRRNEQFF.

The sample holds many counts of this clone. The J gene is TRBJ2-5, the V gene TRBV2, with D uncertain. CDR1 is SNHLY, CDR2 FYNNEI, per germline. V was pared by 0 bases and J by 2 bases, with 16 bases between. This CDR3 has 17 residues. CDR3: CASSEATGLGGQETQYF. In DNA form, the CDR3 reads TGTGCCAGCAGTGAAGCGACCGGGCTCGGTGGGCAAGAGACCCAGTACTTC.

Regarding this clone: The sample carries other DNA sequences with the same CDR3. This sequence joins TRBV18 and TRBJ1-1, with a weak D call TRBD1 (6 bases). CDR1 and CDR2 from the germline V gene are KGHSH and LQKENI. V was clipped by 3 bases and J by 5 bases, with 10 bases between them. This CDR3 is 13 amino acids long. The CDR3 sequence: CASSPRGGTEAFF. DNA for the CDR3: TGTGCCAGCTCACCCAGGGGAGGGACTGAAGCTTTCTTT. Drawing the rest from reference TRBV18 and TRBJ1-1, the complete variable domain is NAGVMQNPRHLVRRRGQEARLRCSPMKGHSHVYWYRQLPEEGLKFMVYLQKENIIDESGMPKERFSAEFPKEGPSILRIQQVVRGDSAAYFCASSPRGGTEAFFGQGTRLTVV.

CDR3 residues: CASSLRALAAEKLFF. The CDR3 DNA reads TGTGCCAGCAGCTTACGGGCACTGGCCGCTGAAAAACTGTTTTTT. The rearrangement links TRBV7-8 to TRBJ1-4; D ambiguous. Trimming removed 2 bases at V and 7 bases at J, with 14 bases between. This CDR3 is 15 amino acids long. CDR1 and CDR2 from the germline V gene are SGHVS and FQNEAQ.

The chain joins TRBV28 to TRBJ2-1; weak D call: TRBD2 (5 bases). The germline gives CDR1 MDHEN, CDR2 SYDVKM. V was shortened by 9 bases and J by 4 bases, with 10 bases between the two germline ends. The CDR3 is 12 amino acids. The CDR3 DNA reads as TGTGCCAGTGGACGGGGATACAATGAGCAGTTCTTC. Amino acids: CASGRGYNEQFF.

This chain uses TRBV21-1 with TRBJ2-3; the D call TRBD2 from the table was never checked on the DNA. TRBV21-1 is an annotated pseudogene. The CDR3 totals 17 residues. For the CDR3, the DNA is TGTGCCAGCAGCAAACGATGGCGGGCCTCTAGCACAGATACGCAGTATTTT. This codes for CASSKRWRASSTDTQYF.

This clone was recorded many times. The rearrangement uses TRBV2 and TRBJ2-7; D could derive from TRBD1 or TRBD2 (5 bases each). The germline gives CDR1 SNHLY, CDR2 FYNNEI. Trimming stripped 7 bases from V and 3 bases from J, with 13 bases between. There are 13 residues in the CDR3. The CDR3 DNA is TGTGCCAGCACTATCGGGACGGTCTACGAGCAGTACTTC. Amino acid sequence: CASTIGTVYEQYF.